The rows below give T cell receptor beta chains drawn from one sample of a study of blood T cell repertoires in COVID-19. Sequencing used immunoSEQ multiplex PCR; TCRdb keeps in-frame clones, though not all of them. Here the sample spans hundreds of thousands of clones, around 87% being singletons. Sequencing was carried out using PBMCs or T cells enriched from blood (not recorded which). The source is a man aged 30 to 39 who had recovered from COVID-19. Both conserved end residues are part of each CDR3. A D gene is named only where the DNA matches it firmly. Clone size appears in some rows only: once, few, many, or a class for an expanded clone.

>TRBV5-4|NA|TRBJ2-3|NA
CASSLGQVITDTQYF
TGTGCCAGCAGCTTGGGACAGGTAATCACAGATACGCAGTATTTT
>TRBV7-9|TRBD2|TRBJ2-7|NA
CASSLALALANDEQYF
TGTGCCAGCAGCTTAGCCCTCGCACTAGCGAACGACGAGCAGTACTTC
>TRBV4-1|NA|TRBJ2-1|once
CASSQDQLLDNEQFF
TGCGCCAGCAGCCAAGATCAACTACTTGACAATGAGCAGTTCTTC
>TRBV3-1/TRBV3-2|NA|TRBJ1-5|NA
CASSHSGRDQPQHF
TGTGCCAGCAGCCACTCGGGGAGGGATCAGCCCCAGCATTTT
>TRBV5-1|TRBD1|TRBJ1-3|once
CASSSSGGAGNTIYF
TGCGCCAGCAGCTCATCAGGGGGCGCGGGAAACACCATATATTTT
>TRBV11-2|TRBD2|TRBJ2-5|once
CASSLVGSSGSRETQYF
TGTGCCAGCAGCTTAGTGGGTTCTAGCGGGAGCAGGGAGACCCAGTACTTC
>TRBV12-3/TRBV12-4|NA|TRBJ1-2|NA
CASSPDSRTGYTF
TGTGCCAGCAGTCCGGACAGCCGGACTGGCTACACCTTC
>TRBV7-9|TRBD2|TRBJ2-7|NA
CASSLAGTSDYEQYF
TGTGCCAGCAGCTTAGCCGGGACTAGCGACTACGAGCAGTACTTC
>TRBV5-4|TRBD1|TRBJ1-1|NA
CASSVDRSNTEAFF
TGTGCCAGCAGCGTGGACAGGTCGAACACTGAAGCTTTCTTT
>TRBV10-3|NA|TRBJ2-1|NA
CAISESGQENEQFF
TGTGCCATCAGTGAGTCGGGGCAGGAAAATGAGCAGTTCTTC
>TRBV2|NA|TRBJ1-5|NA
CASSDLWAKNQPQHF
TGTGCCAGCAGTGATCTGTGGGCCAAAAATCAGCCCCAGCATTTT
>TRBV5-1|NA|TRBJ2-2|NA
CASSLSSSGDTGELFF
TGCGCCAGCAGCTTGTCTAGCTCAGGGGACACCGGGGAGCTGTTTTTT
>TRBV11-1|TRBD1|TRBJ1-1|NA
CASSLQGAYTEAFF
TGTGCCAGCAGCTTACAGGGGGCTTATACTGAAGCTTTCTTT
>TRBV7-9|NA|TRBJ2-7|few
CASSLGLAREQYF
TGTGCCAGCAGCTTAGGTCTGGCACGCGAGCAGTACTTC
>TRBV7-9|TRBD1|TRBJ1-2|NA
CASSSSRDSFSGYTF
TGTGCCAGCAGCTCCTCTCGGGACAGTTTCTCTGGCTACACCTTC
>TRBV6-2/TRBV6-3|NA|TRBJ2-7|NA
CASSAVNYEQYF
TGTGCCAGCAGTGCGGTAAATTACGAGCAGTACTTC
>TRBV28|NA|TRBJ2-7|NA
CASSRYYEQYF
TGTGCCAGCAGTCGGTACTACGAGCAGTACTTC
>TRBV29-1|NA|TRBJ2-6|NA
CSVGAIHSGANVLTF
TGCAGCGTTGGGGCTATCCACTCTGGGGCCAACGTCCTGACTTTC
>TRBV25-1|NA|TRBJ1-3|NA
CASSDPAGFSGNTIYF
TGTGCCAGCAGTGATCCCGCGGGGTTCTCTGGAAACACCATATATTTT
>TRBV27|NA|TRBJ2-3|NA
CASSLSKTSTDTQYF
TGTGCCAGCAGTTTATCGAAAACTAGCACAGATACGCAGTATTTT
>TRBV28|NA|TRBJ2-7|once
CASSSVFPSEQHVYEQYF
TGTGCCAGCAGTTCGGTTTTCCCCTCTGAACAGCACGTCTACGAGCAGTACTTC
>TRBV4-2|TRBD2|TRBJ2-5|NA
CASSQESSGSGKGRETQYF
TGTGCCAGCAGCCAAGAAAGTAGCGGGAGTGGGAAGGGGCGGGAGACCCAGTACTTC
>TRBV7-9|NA|TRBJ2-5|NA
CATTWAGASGTQYF
TGTGCGACGACGTGGGCAGGGGCGTCTGGGACCCAGTACTTC
>TRBV25-1|TRBD2|TRBJ2-1|NA
CASSVMAGGPLNEQFF
TGTGCCAGCAGTGTGATGGCGGGAGGGCCGCTCAATGAGCAGTTCTTC
>TRBV5-1|TRBD1|TRBJ2-2|NA
CASSSGQDTGELFF
TGCGCCAGCAGCTCGGGACAGGACACCGGGGAGCTGTTTTTT
>TRBV28|NA|TRBJ1-6|NA
CASGGVNSPLHF
TGTGCCAGCGGCGGGGTGAATTCACCCCTCCACTTT
>TRBV27|NA|TRBJ1-1|once
CASSSSTMNTEAFF
TGTGCCAGCAGTTCGTCGACTATGAACACTGAAGCTTTCTTT
>TRBV7-9|TRBD1|TRBJ1-2|once
CASSLTGIVSYGYTF
TGTGCCAGCAGCTTGACAGGGATTGTGTCCTATGGCTACACCTTC
>TRBV12-3/TRBV12-4|NA|TRBJ1-1|NA
CVTGREMNTEAFF
TGTGTGACCGGGCGGGAGATGAACACTGAAGCTTTCTTT
>TRBV2|TRBD2|TRBJ2-3|NA
CASSILAGADTQYF
TGTGCCAGCAGTATACTAGCGGGAGCAGATACGCAGTATTTT
>TRBV18|TRBD1|TRBJ1-5|NA
CASSPAGTVDQPQHF
TGTGCCAGCTCACCGGCCGGGACAGTCGATCAGCCCCAGCATTTT
>TRBV7-3|NA|TRBJ2-7|NA
CASSALPGSSYEQYF
TGTGCCAGCAGCGCACTCCCGGGGAGCTCCTACGAGCAGTACTTC
>TRBV29-1|NA|TRBJ2-5|NA
CSVATRLSETQYF
TGCAGCGTTGCAACTAGGTTGTCAGAGACCCAGTACTTC
>TRBV28|NA|TRBJ1-1|NA
CASSFSGEAFF
TGTGCCAGCAGTTTTTCGGGGGAAGCTTTCTTT
>TRBV7-7|TRBD2|TRBJ2-1|NA
CASSLGLAGEDEQFF
TGTGCCAGCAGCTTAGGTCTAGCGGGAGAGGATGAGCAGTTCTTC